These 5 T cell receptor beta chains originate from one sample sequenced in a study of cytomegalovirus exposure and HLA in healthy donors (dated by TCRdb to between 2016 and 2019). Libraries were prepared through the immunoSEQ multiplex PCR assay. For the multiplex PCR, a mixture combining 60 forward primers for TCR Vbeta segments and 13 reverse primers for TCR Jbeta segments was used. Imported from immuneACCESS, the table was reduced by TCRdb to in-frame sequences with V and J called. These copies leave out some clones; in studies compared against another copy, an unresolved V gene accounts for under half, and the cause of the remainder is not known. The sample records 29,000 or so clones, 62% of which are singletons. Roughly two fifths of the sample is held by the ten biggest clonotypes. Sequenced: PBMCs. These receptors were collected from a male donor in good health and CMV-seropositive.

This clone has a handful of counts. V gene TRBV7-9 combines with J gene TRBJ2-7, with a tentative D call TRBD1 (7 bases). V lost 4 bases and J lost 3, with 16 bases in between. Germline CDR1 SEHNR, CDR2 FQNEAQ (reference sequence). This CDR3 spans 15 amino acids. CDR3 loop: CASSSGNRGGYEQYF. The CDR3 coding sequence is TGTGCCAGCAGCTCGGGGAACAGGGGAGGCTACGAGCAGTACTTC. The complete variable domain, with remaining parts taken from reference TRBV7-9 and TRBJ2-7, reads DTGVSQNPRHKITKRGQNVTFRCDPISEHNRLYWYRQTLGQGPEFLTYFQNEAQLEKSRLLSDRFSAERPKGSFSTLEIQRTEQGDSAMYLCASSSGNRGGYEQYFGPGTRLTVT.

CDR3 bases: TGTGCCACCATGTGGGGGCCACGGGGATCCAAAAACATTCAGTACTTC. Protein: CATMWGPRGSKNIQYF. The rearrangement joins TRBV2 to TRBJ2-4, with a possible D match to TRBD1 (6 bases). Germline CDR1 and CDR2: SNHLY and FYNNEI. Deletions cut 10 bases from V and 2 bases from J, with 21 bases between. The CDR3 extends over 16 amino acids.

The chain links TRBV18 to TRBJ2-2; maybe TRBD1 (5 bases). Germline CDR1 is KGHSH and CDR2 is LQKENI. The CDR3 runs to 13 residues. V lost 1 base to trimming and J lost 5 bases, with 5 bases between them. CDR3 DNA: TGTGCCAGCTCACCACAGGGGACCGGGGAGCTGTTTTTT. This codes for CASSPQGTGELFF. The full variable domain, with the rest looked up from reference TRBV18 and TRBJ2-2, is NAGVMQNPRHLVRRRGQEARLRCSPMKGHSHVYWYRQLPEEGLKFMVYLQKENIIDESGMPKERFSAEFPKEGPSILRIQQVVRGDSAAYFCASSPQGTGELFFGEGSRLTVL.

The chain couples TRBV27 to TRBJ2-2; no clear D gene. Between the trimmed V and J ends, which lost 2 bases and 3 bases, there was a span of 7 bases. The length of the CDR3 is 14 residues. Germline assignment: CDR1 MNHEY and CDR2 SMNVEV (reference sequence). The CDR3 sequence is CASSLQADTGELFF. Written as DNA, the CDR3 is TGTGCCAGCAGTTTACAGGCCGACACCGGGGAGCTGTTTTTT.

V usage is TRBV18 and J usage is TRBJ2-1; TRBD2 matches 7 bases. CDR1 is KGHSH and CDR2 is LQKENI in the germline V gene. This CDR3 is built from 16 residues. V trimming: 4 bases; J trimming: 0 bases; junction bases outside the gene matches: 6. The CDR3 DNA reads TGTGCCAGCTCACGGGGGGGTGAGGGCTCCTACAATGAGCAGTTCTTC. Protein product: CASSRGGEGSYNEQFF.